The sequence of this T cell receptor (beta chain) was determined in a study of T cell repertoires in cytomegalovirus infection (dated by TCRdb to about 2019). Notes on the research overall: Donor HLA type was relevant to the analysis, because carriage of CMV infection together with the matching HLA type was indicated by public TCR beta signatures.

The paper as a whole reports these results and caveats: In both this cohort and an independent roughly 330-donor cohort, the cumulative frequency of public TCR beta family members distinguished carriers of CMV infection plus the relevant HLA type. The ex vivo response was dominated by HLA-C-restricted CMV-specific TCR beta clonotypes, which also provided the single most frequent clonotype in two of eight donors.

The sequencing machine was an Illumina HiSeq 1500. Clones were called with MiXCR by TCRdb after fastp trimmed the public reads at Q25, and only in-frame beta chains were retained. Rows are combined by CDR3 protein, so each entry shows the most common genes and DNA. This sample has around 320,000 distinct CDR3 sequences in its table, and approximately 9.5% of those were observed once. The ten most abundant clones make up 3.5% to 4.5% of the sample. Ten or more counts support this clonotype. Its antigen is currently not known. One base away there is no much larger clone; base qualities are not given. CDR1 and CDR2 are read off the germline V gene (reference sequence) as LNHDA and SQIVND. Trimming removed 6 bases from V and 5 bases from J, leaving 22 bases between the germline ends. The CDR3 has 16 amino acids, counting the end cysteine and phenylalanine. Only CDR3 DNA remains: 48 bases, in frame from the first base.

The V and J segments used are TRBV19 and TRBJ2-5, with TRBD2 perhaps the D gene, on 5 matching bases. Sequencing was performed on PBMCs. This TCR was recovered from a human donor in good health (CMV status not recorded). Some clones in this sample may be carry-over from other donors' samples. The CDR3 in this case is CASRSPGRNRGETQYF. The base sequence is TGTGCCAGTAGGAGCCCCGGACGGAATCGCGGGGAGACCCAGTACTTC.